A selection of T cell receptor beta chains follows, all from one sample in a study of cytomegalovirus exposure and HLA in healthy donors. TCRdb's table, derived via immunoSEQ multiplex PCR, lists solely in-frame clones and lacks some. The sample lists around 220,000 clones, over 80% seen once, with about 14% in the top ten. Sequencing input: PBMCs. Source of these receptors: a woman younger than 45 in good health and CMV-seropositive. The CDR3 runs from the conserved cysteine through the conserved F or W. D genes are given only for firm matches. Expanded clones are given a class, and other clones once, few, many or no size at all.

J | V | size | D | DNA | CDR3
TRBJ2-3 | TRBV30 | . | . | TGTGCCTGGCGGGCTTTCGGGAATACGCAGTATTTT | CAWRAFGNTQYF
TRBJ2-1 | TRBV11-1 | . | TRBD1 | TGTGCCAGCAGCCCCAGTGGGTTGACAGGGGGTTTACTCTACAATGAGCAGTTCTTC | CASSPSGLTGGLLYNEQFF
TRBJ2-1 | TRBV29-1 | . | . | TGCAGCGTTGCCCCAAGCTCGACCTACAATGAGCAGTTCTTC | CSVAPSSTYNEQFF
TRBJ2-7 | TRBV18 | . | . | TGTGCCAGCTCACCCCTTGGAATCTCAGCATCCTACGAGCAGTACTTC | CASSPLGISASYEQYF
TRBJ1-4 | TRBV2 | . | . | TGTGCCAGCGGCCAGGGCTCAACTAATGAAAAACTGTTTTTT | CASGQGSTNEKLFF
TRBJ1-5 | TRBV6-6 | . | . | TGTGCCAGCAGACGTCGACAGATTAGCAATCAGCCCCAGCATTTT | CASRRRQISNQPQHF
TRBJ1-2 | TRBV7-2 | . | TRBD1 | TGTGCCAGCAGCTCGACAGGGGTTGGCTATGGCTACACCTTC | CASSSTGVGYGYTF
TRBJ2-5 | TRBV27 | . | . | TGTGCCAGCAGTGCCCTTCCGGGAGTGCGGGAGACCCAGTACTTC | CASSALPGVRETQYF
TRBJ1-2 | TRBV6-5 | . | TRBD1 | TGTGCCAGCAGTTCAAGACAGGGGGCTGACTATGGCTACACCTTC | CASSSRQGADYGYTF
TRBJ1-1 | TRBV7-6 | . | . | TGTGCCAGCAGCTTAGGGTATGGGGGGAGGGCGGTGAACACTGAAGCTTTCTTT | CASSLGYGGRAVNTEAFF
TRBJ2-2 | TRBV13 | . | . | TGTGCCAGCAGCTTCACCGGGGAGCTGTTTTTT | CASSFTGELFF
TRBJ2-7 | TRBV4-1 | once | TRBD2 | TGCGCCAGCAGCCGAGAAGCGGGATTCACCTACGAGCAGTACTTC | CASSREAGFTYEQYF
TRBJ1-3 | TRBV9 | . | . | TGTGCCAGCAGCGAAGTCGGGCCTGGAAACACCATATATTTT | CASSEVGPGNTIYF
TRBJ2-1 | TRBV28 | . | TRBD1 | TGTGCCAGCAGTGGAGCCGGGACAGGGATACCCAATGAGCAGTTCTTC | CASSGAGTGIPNEQFF
TRBJ2-7 | TRBV13 | few | . | TGTGCCAGCAGCTCTCGGTCATCCTACGAGCAGTACTTC | CASSSRSSYEQYF
TRBJ1-3 | TRBV9 | . | . | TGTGCCAGCAGTGCCGTCAGGGACTCTGGAAACACCATATATTTT | CASSAVRDSGNTIYF
TRBJ2-3 | TRBV30 | . | TRBD2 | TGTGCCTGGAGCGCAATCGAACTAGCGGGAGAGGTCACAGATACGCAGTATTTT | CAWSAIELAGEVTDTQYF
TRBJ1-1 | TRBV6-6 | once | . | TGTGCCAGCAGTTATGGAGGGATAGAAGCTTTCTTT | CASSYGGIEAFF
TRBJ1-2 | TRBV28 | . | . | TGTGCCAGCAGCCGCATTAGTGGGAACTATGGCTACACCTTC | CASSRISGNYGYTF
TRBJ1-4 | TRBV29-1 | . | . | TGCAGCGTTGAAGAAGGACAGCTTGAAAAACTGTTTTTT | CSVEEGQLEKLFF
TRBJ2-6 | TRBV6-5 | . | . | TGTGCCAGCAGGGGCCGGACCTCTGGGGCCAACGTCCTGACTTTC | CASRGRTSGANVLTF
TRBJ1-5 | TRBV30 | . | . | TGTGCCTGGAGTGGACAGAGCAATCAGCCCCAGCATTTT | CAWSGQSNQPQHF
TRBJ1-2 | TRBV4-1 | . | TRBD1 | TGCGCCAGCAGCCAAGGGGACAGATTGGACTATGGCTACACCTTC | CASSQGDRLDYGYTF
TRBJ2-2 | TRBV10-3 | few | . | TGTGCCATCAGTGAGTCGGAGACTGCCGGTACCGGGGAGCTGTTTTTT | CAISESETAGTGELFF
TRBJ2-4 | TRBV27 | . | TRBD1 | TGTGCCAGCAGTACTGGACAGGCGGTGCAATACTTC | CASSTGQAVQYF
TRBJ1-2 | TRBV27 | . | . | TGTGCCAGCAGTTTCCTCGACAGTATGCCTGGCTACACCTTC | CASSFLDSMPGYTF
TRBJ1-5 | TRBV10-3 | . | . | TGTGCCATCAGTGAGGGGGCAGGGTATCAGCCCCAGCATTTT | CAISEGAGYQPQHF
TRBJ1-4 | TRBV6-5 | . | . | TGTGCCAGCAGTTACTCGGGGGTAGAGGAAAAACTGTTTTTT | CASSYSGVEEKLFF
TRBJ2-7 | TRBV5-1 | . | TRBD2 | TGCGCCAGCCAGCGTCGGGGCGGGGGACTCTACGAGCAGTACTTC | CASQRRGGGLYEQYF
TRBJ2-2 | TRBV5-1 | . | TRBD1 | TGCGCCAGCAGCTTGGCCGGTAGGGGGCTTCCCGGGGAGCTGTTTTTT | CASSLAGRGLPGELFF
TRBJ1-1 | TRBV27 | . | . | TGTGCCAGCAGTTTAACAGGGAACACTGAAGCTTTCTTT | CASSLTGNTEAFF
TRBJ2-7 | TRBV7-6 | . | TRBD2 | TGTGCCAGCAGCCTTACCGCGGGAGGAGACTACGAGCAGTACTTC | CASSLTAGGDYEQYF
TRBJ1-1 | TRBV2 | . | . | TGTGCCAGCTCGATCACTGAAGCTTTCTTT | CASSITEAFF
TRBJ1-1 | TRBV7-9 | once | . | TGTGCCAGCAGCTTTGGACCCTCGAACACTGAAGCTTTCTTT | CASSFGPSNTEAFF
TRBJ2-7 | TRBV10-3 | . | . | TGTGCCATCAGTGACGTGGGCGAGCAGTACTTC | CAISDVGEQYF
TRBJ2-2 | TRBV7-6 | few | . | TGTGCCAGCACCCGAACCGGGGAGCTGTTTTTT | CASTRTGELFF
TRBJ1-2 | TRBV29-1 | few | . | TGCAGCGTTGATGTGGGCGACTATGGCTACACCTTC | CSVDVGDYGYTF
TRBJ2-2 | TRBV4-1 | . | . | TGCGCCAGCAGCCAACAAGACACCGGGGAGCTGTTTTTT | CASSQQDTGELFF
TRBJ2-7 | TRBV28 | . | . | TGTGCCAGCAGTTCGACATCCGGGACAGAGCAGTACTTC | CASSSTSGTEQYF
TRBJ2-1 | TRBV6-1 | . | . | TGTGCCAGCAGTGAATGGGGTAGCTACAATGAGCAGTTCTTC | CASSEWGSYNEQFF
TRBJ2-7 | TRBV19 | . | TRBD2 | TGTGCCAGTAGTATTGCCAGCGGGAGGTTTTACGAGCAGTACTTC | CASSIASGRFYEQYF
TRBJ1-1 | TRBV6-1 | . | . | TGTGCCAGCAGTGAACCCCAGGAACTAAACACTGAAGCTTTCTTT | CASSEPQELNTEAFF
TRBJ2-7 | TRBV10-3 | . | TRBD2 | TGTGCCATCAGTGATTGGCTAGCGGGTGAGAGGGAGCAGTACTTC | CAISDWLAGEREQYF
TRBJ2-1 | TRBV11-2 | . | TRBD2 | TGTGCCAGCAGCTTAGCTGGACTAGCTGCCAATGAGCAGTTCTTC | CASSLAGLAANEQFF
TRBJ2-7 | TRBV7-8 | . | TRBD1 | TGTGCCAGCAGCGACAGGGGGAGCTACGAGCAGTACTTC | CASSDRGSYEQYF
TRBJ2-7 | TRBV5-4 | . | . | TGTGCCAGCAGCTTGGGGGACACCATTTCCTACGAGCAGTACTTC | CASSLGDTISYEQYF
TRBJ2-1 | TRBV9 | once | . | TGTGCCAGCAGCCCCCAGAGGGGGAGAACCTACAATGAGCAGTTCTTC | CASSPQRGRTYNEQFF
TRBJ2-1 | TRBV15 | . | . | TGTGCCACCAGCAGATCCGTTGAGGGTGAGCAGTTCTTC | CATSRSVEGEQFF
TRBJ1-2 | TRBV7-2 | . | . | TGTGCCAGCAGCTCCCGGTCCGAGGGTGGCTACACCTTC | CASSSRSEGGYTF
TRBJ1-1 | TRBV18 | . | . | TGTGCCAGCTCACCACCAGGGAGGGGGTTGAGCACTGAAGCTTTCTTT | CASSPPGRGLSTEAFF
TRBJ2-7 | TRBV7-9 | . | . | TGTGCCAGCAGCTCTCGAGACGAGCGCTACGAGCAGTACTTC | CASSSRDERYEQYF
TRBJ2-7 | TRBV12-5 | . | . | TGTGCTAGTGGTCCGGGTCCATACGAGCAGTACTTC | CASGPGPYEQYF